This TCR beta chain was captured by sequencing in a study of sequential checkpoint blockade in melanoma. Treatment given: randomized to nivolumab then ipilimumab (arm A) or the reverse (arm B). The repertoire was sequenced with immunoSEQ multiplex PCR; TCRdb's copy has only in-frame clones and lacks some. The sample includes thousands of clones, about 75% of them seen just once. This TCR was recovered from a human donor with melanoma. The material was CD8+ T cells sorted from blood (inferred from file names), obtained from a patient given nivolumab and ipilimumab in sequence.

CDR3 residues: CASSSHSGDTEAFF. CDR3 nucleotides: TGTGCCAGCAGTTCTCACTCGGGAGACACTGAAGCTTTCTTT. The chain has TRBV6-5 and TRBJ1-1; D unresolved. CDR1 is MNHEY, CDR2 SVGAGI, per germline. Trimming stripped 4 bases from V and 3 bases from J, with 12 bases between. The CDR3 covers 14 residues.